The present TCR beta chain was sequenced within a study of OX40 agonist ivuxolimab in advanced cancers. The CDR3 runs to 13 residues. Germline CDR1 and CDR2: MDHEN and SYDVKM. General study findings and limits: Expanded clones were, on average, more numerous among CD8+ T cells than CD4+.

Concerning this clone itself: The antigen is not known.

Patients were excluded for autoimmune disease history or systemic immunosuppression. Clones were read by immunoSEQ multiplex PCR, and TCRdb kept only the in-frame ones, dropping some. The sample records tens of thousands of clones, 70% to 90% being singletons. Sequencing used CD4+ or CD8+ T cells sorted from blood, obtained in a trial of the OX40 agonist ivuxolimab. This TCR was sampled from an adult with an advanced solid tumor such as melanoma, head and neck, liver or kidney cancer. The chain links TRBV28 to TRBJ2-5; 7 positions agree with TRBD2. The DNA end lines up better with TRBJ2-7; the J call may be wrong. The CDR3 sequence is CASTSESSYEQYF. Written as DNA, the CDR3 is TGTGCCAGTACTAGCGAGAGCTCCTACGAGCAGTACTTC.